Described below is a single TCR beta chain sequence and its context. Its antigen is not yet known. Base qualities were left out, and no much larger clone turns up one base away. The sample comes from a study of control samples from healthy donors and cancer patients (dated by TCRdb to the early 2020s). Taken from cysteine to phenylalanine, the CDR3 has 18 residues. Only the CDR3 part of the read is kept: 54 bases, read in frame from the first base. In the germline V gene (reference sequence), CDR1 corresponds to SGHNT and CDR2 to YYREEE. Compared with germline, V lacks 2 bases and J lacks 0 bases; bases without a gene match: 6. The method behind the library was the immunoSEQ multiplex PCR assay. The clones in this table, taken by TCRdb from immuneACCESS, are in-frame only. Not every clone is retained; where verified, under half of the shortfall comes from an unresolved V gene, and the cause of the rest is unknown. The sample contains some 130,000 clones, 90% to 95% of them found a single time. The ten largest clones add up to about 1.7% of the sample.

Rearrangement joined TRBV5-4 to TRBJ2-3, with TRBD2 matching 13 junction bases. Material for sequencing was PBMCs. This TCR was sampled from a man between 50 and 59 years old with head and neck cancer. DNA sequence: TGTGCCAGCAGCTTTACTAGCGGGGGGGGCCCAAGCACAGATACGCAGTATTTT. This translates into CASSFTSGGGPSTDTQYF.